These 8 T cell receptor beta chains share one sample of origin, sequenced in a study of T cell changes during pregnancy in multiple sclerosis. TCRdb keeps only in-frame clones here, not all; method: immunoSEQ multiplex PCR. The profile shows tens of thousands of clones, around 90% of them singletons. The sample consisted of peripheral blood, taken after pregnancy. These receptors all come from a female donor in good health, enrolled as a control in a pregnancy study.

The chain is built from TRBV11-3 and TRBJ2-5; possibly TRBD2 for D (6 bases). The CDR3 extends over 13 amino acids. The ends were cut back, 7 bases at V and 3 bases at J, with 12 bases in the middle. The germline V gene has CDR1 SGHNT and CDR2 YENEEA. Here the CDR3 reads CASNGQREETQYF. CDR3 nucleotide sequence: TGTGCCAGCAACGGTCAGCGGGAAGAGACCCAGTACTTC.

V and J are TRBV19 and TRBJ2-7, with a weak D call TRBD1 (6 bases). The CDR3 consists of 15 residues. Trimming pared 5 bases from V and 2 bases from J, leaving 16 bases between. Germline-derived CDR1 and CDR2 are LNHDA and SQIVND (reference sequence). Here the CDR3 reads CASSLLLTGPYEQYF. CDR3 bases: TGTGCCAGTAGTCTTCTCTTGACAGGACCCTACGAGCAGTACTTC.

The chain uses TRBV6-5 and TRBJ1-1; D might be TRBD1 (6 bases). Deletions cut 4 bases from V and 8 bases from J, with 11 bases between. The CDR3 totals 12 residues. CDR1 is MNHEY and CDR2 is SVGAGI in the germline V gene. The chain's CDR3 is CASSSPGTEAFF. CDR3 sequence (DNA): TGTGCCAGCAGTTCCCCCGGGACAGAAGCTTTCTTT.

This clone was picked up one time. The V gene is TRBV5-6, the J gene TRBJ1-5; possibly TRBD1 for D (6 bases). V dropped 0 bases and J dropped 7 bases, with 17 bases sitting between them. The CDR3 is 16 amino acids. CDR1 SGHDT and CDR2 YYEEEE come from the germline V gene. The CDR3: CASSLVQGLVWQPQHF. The CDR3 DNA reads TGTGCCAGCAGCTTGGTACAGGGATTGGTTTGGCAGCCCCAGCATTTT.

The J gene is TRBJ1-4, the V gene TRBV5-1; the match to TRBD1 covers 7 bases. Germline V CDR1 and CDR2: SGHRS, YFSETQ. V lost 2 bases, J lost 0 bases, and 4 bases stayed unmatched. CDR3 length equals 16 residues. CDR3 sequence: CASSFIGQATNEKLFF. CDR3 in DNA: TGCGCCAGCAGCTTCATCGGACAGGCAACTAATGAAAAACTGTTTTTT.

This clone has just a few counts. The V gene is TRBV16, the J gene TRBJ1-2; weak D call: TRBD1 (6 bases). The germline CDR1 and CDR2 sequences are KGHSY and FQNENV. CDR3 length equals 15 residues. V lost 2 bases and J 8 bases, leaving 18 bases between the germline ends. The CDR3 DNA follows: TGTGCCAGCAGCCAAGTTACGGGGGGGGCCGGAGGCTACACCTTC. Translating gives CASSQVTGGAGGYTF.

V and J are TRBV9 and TRBJ2-2; D remains unclear. Trimming took off 4 bases at V and 11 bases at J, with 18 bases between the two ends. The CDR3 has 14 amino acids. Looked up from germline, CDR1 is SGDLS and CDR2 is YYNGEE. DNA for the CDR3: TGTGCCAGCAGCCCTCGAGTAGCTCCCTTCGAGCTGTTTTTT. Residues: CASSPRVAPFELFF.

This sequence joins TRBV6-4 and TRBJ2-1; 7 positions agree with TRBD2. CDR3 length equals 15 residues. V trimming: 6 bases; J trimming: 0 bases; junction bases outside the gene matches: 5. CDR1 and CDR2 from the germline V gene are MRHNA and SNTAGT. CDR3 nucleotide sequence: TGTGCCAGCAGACCCCGGGACTACTCCTACAATGAGCAGTTCTTC. Translating gives CASRPRDYSYNEQFF.